This entry lists 16 T cell receptor beta chains sequenced from one sample in a study of T cell changes during pregnancy in multiple sclerosis. The method was immunoSEQ multiplex PCR; TCRdb's version includes in-frame clones alone and lacks a portion of them. The sample includes around 95,000 clones, around 90% of them seen just once. The specimen comprised peripheral blood, sampled after pregnancy. The receptors come from a female donor in good health, enrolled as a control in a pregnancy study.

V usage is TRBV5-6 and J usage is TRBJ2-1; 8 nucleotides line up with TRBD2. The trim removed 4 bases at V and 1 base at J, leaving 7 bases unmatched. This CDR3 spans 16 amino acids. Germline values: CDR1 SGHDT, CDR2 YYEEEE. The CDR3 spells CASSRRAGGSYNEQFF. For the CDR3, the DNA is TGTGCCAGCAGCCGGCGGGCGGGGGGATCCTACAATGAGCAGTTCTTC.

CDR3 sequence (DNA): TGTGCCACCTGCAGGGGACCTAATGAAAAACTGTTTTTT. As protein: CATCRGPNEKLFF. The chain uses TRBV19 and TRBJ1-4; D may be TRBD1 (6 bases). Per the germline V gene, CDR1 is LNHDA and CDR2 is SQIVND (reference sequence). Trimming took off 10 bases at V and 3 bases at J, with 12 bases between the two ends. The length of the CDR3 is 13 residues.

The rearrangement uses TRBV28 and TRBJ2-5, with D tentatively TRBD1 (6 bases). Germline-derived CDR1 and CDR2 are MDHEN and SYDVKM. V was clipped by 11 bases and J by 2 bases, with 9 bases between them. The CDR3 extends over 11 amino acids. DNA for the CDR3: TGTGCCTGGGGGCTGCAAGAGACCCAGTACTTC. It is translated as CAWGLQETQYF. The variable domain in full, completed from reference TRBV28 and TRBJ2-5, reads DVKVTQSSRYLVKRTGEKVFLECVQDMDHENMFWYRQDPGLGLRLIYFSYDVKMKEKGDIPEGYSVSREKKERFSLILESASTNQTSMYLCAWGLQETQYFGPGTRLLVL.

The rearrangement uses TRBV7-9 and TRBJ1-1, with D uncertain. This CDR3 is 11 amino acids long. V was trimmed by 4 bases and J by 4 bases, leaving 4 bases between them. Germline V gene sequence: CDR1 SEHNR, CDR2 FQNEAQ (reference sequence). The CDR3 reads CASSSGTEAFF. In DNA form, the CDR3 reads TGTGCCAGCAGCTCGGGCACTGAAGCTTTCTTT.

V and J are TRBV5-1 and TRBJ2-2, with D perhaps TRBD1 (5 bases). This CDR3 is built from 14 residues. The V end was cut by 5 bases, the J end by 0 bases, with 8 bases between. Germline lookup yields CDR1 SGHRS and CDR2 YFSETQ. CDR3 sequence: CASSSTANTGELFF. CDR3 sequence (DNA): TGCGCCAGCAGTTCGACAGCGAACACCGGGGAGCTGTTTTTT.

The V call is TRBV10-1, the J call TRBJ1-1, with D possibly TRBD1 on 5 matching bases. The V end was cut by 4 bases, the J end by 4 bases, with 13 bases between. The germline V gene encodes CDR1 WNHNN and CDR2 SYGVQD (reference sequence). This CDR3 comprises 14 residues. The CDR3 DNA reads as TGCGCCAGCAGTGGTACCCAGGGTGGCACTGAAGCTTTCTTT. Its protein is CASSGTQGGTEAFF.

This chain links TRBV5-1 with TRBJ2-1; the match to TRBD1 covers 8 bases. Germline CDR1 is SGHRS and CDR2 is YFSETQ. The junction had 13 bases not matched to a gene; V was cut back by 5 bases and J by 6 bases. This CDR3 has 16 amino acids. CDR3 bases: TGCGCCAGCAGACAACCGGGACAGGCGACAGCCAATGAGCAGTTCTTC. Translating gives CASRQPGQATANEQFF.

CDR3 coding DNA: TGTGCCAGCAGCTTGTCGCCGTGGCGGGAGAAGTACAATGAGCAGTTCTTC. Protein product: CASSLSPWREKYNEQFF. V gene TRBV7-2 combines with J gene TRBJ2-1; 7 bases align to TRBD2. The germline V gene encodes CDR1 SGHTA and CDR2 FQGNSA. This CDR3 contains 17 residues. V shed 3 bases, J shed 4 bases, and the junction held 12 bases outside the gene matches.

In this sample, this clone turned up a few times. The chain employs TRBV18 and TRBJ1-4; D is undetermined. Germline V lookup: CDR1 KGHSH, CDR2 LQKENI. Trimming cost V 3 bases and J 0 bases, with 8 bases left between them. This CDR3 spans 15 amino acids. The CDR3 sequence is CASSPPVATNEKLFF. The CDR3 nucleotides are TGTGCCAGCTCACCTCCCGTTGCAACTAATGAAAAACTGTTTTTT.

This chain links TRBV7-3 with TRBJ2-1; D may be TRBD1 (7 bases). Germline V gene lookup returns CDR1 SGHTA and CDR2 FQGTGA. Deletions cut 1 base from V and 10 bases from J, with 11 bases between. CDR3 length: 13 amino acids. The CDR3 here is CASSLRQGGEQFF. The DNA of the CDR3 is TGTGCCAGCAGCTTAAGGCAGGGGGGAGAGCAGTTCTTC.

The chain couples TRBV5-5 to TRBJ2-2; tentatively, D is TRBD2 (5 bases). The CDR3 spans 15 residues. Trimming left V 6 bases short and J 3 bases short, with 15 bases between. Germline V lookup: CDR1 SGHKS, CDR2 YYEKEE (reference sequence). In DNA, the CDR3 is TGTGCCAGCACCGAGGGTGCAGTGCACACCGGGGAGCTGTTTTTT. This encodes CASTEGAVHTGELFF.

This chain uses TRBV29-1 with TRBJ1-1; tentative D call: TRBD1 (6 bases). Germline V gene lookup returns CDR1 SQVTM and CDR2 ANQGSEA. This CDR3 comprises 14 residues. Trimming removed 1 base at V and 3 bases at J, with 12 bases between. CDR3 loop: CSVEVWGRHTEAFF. CDR3 coding DNA: TGCAGCGTTGAAGTTTGGGGGCGGCACACTGAAGCTTTCTTT.

V usage is TRBV6-5 and J usage is TRBJ2-1, with 11 positions matching TRBD1. The CDR3 totals 15 residues. The ends lost 6 bases at V and 4 bases at J; junction bases unmatched: 5. CDR1 is MNHEY and CDR2 is SVGAGI in the germline V gene. CDR3 in DNA: TGTGCCAGCAGGAGGGGACAGGGGGTATACAATGAGCAGTTCTTC. It specifies CASRRGQGVYNEQFF.

The chain combines TRBV29-1 with TRBJ2-7, with TRBD1 as a possible D gene (5 bases). The V gene lost 5 bases and the J gene lost 3 bases, with 11 bases spanning the gap. The germline CDR1 and CDR2 sequences are SQVTM and ANQGSEA. CDR3 length equals 12 residues. CDR3 bases: TGCAGCGTTAGGCAGGGCATCTACGAGCAGTACTTC. It translates to CSVRQGIYEQYF.

The CDR3 nucleotides are TGTGCCACCAGCAGAGAGGCCAGGATTGTCCAAGAGACCCAGTACTTC. It specifies CATSREARIVQETQYF. This sequence joins TRBV15 and TRBJ2-5; no definite D call. From germline, CDR1 is LNHNV and CDR2 YYDKDF (reference sequence). This CDR3 contains 16 residues. Between the trimmed V and J ends, which lost 0 bases and 1 base, there was a span of 12 bases.

The chain combines TRBV19 with TRBJ1-5; weak D call: TRBD1 (5 bases). Germline loops: CDR1 LNHDA, CDR2 SQIVND (reference sequence). Deletions cut 4 bases from V and 13 bases from J, with 29 bases between. CDR3 length equals 17 residues. The CDR3 DNA reads as TGTGCCAGTAGTACATCTCAAACTCGTCCCTTAGTACAGGCGCAGCATTTT. This translates into CASSTSQTRPLVQAQHF.